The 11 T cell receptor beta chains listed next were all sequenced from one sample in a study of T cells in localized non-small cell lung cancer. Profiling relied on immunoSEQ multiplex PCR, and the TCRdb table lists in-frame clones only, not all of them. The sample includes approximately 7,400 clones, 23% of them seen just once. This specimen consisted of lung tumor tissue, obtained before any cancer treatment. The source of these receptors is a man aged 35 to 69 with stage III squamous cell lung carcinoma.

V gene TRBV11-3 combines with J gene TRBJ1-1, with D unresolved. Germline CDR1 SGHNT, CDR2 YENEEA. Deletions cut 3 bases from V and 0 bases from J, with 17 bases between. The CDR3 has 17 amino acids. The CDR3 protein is CASSFYDGRTLNTEAFF. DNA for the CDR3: TGTGCCAGCAGCTTCTACGATGGACGTACCTTGAACACTGAAGCTTTCTTT. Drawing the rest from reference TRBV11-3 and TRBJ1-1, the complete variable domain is EAGVVQSPRYKIIEKKQPVAFWCNPISGHNTLYWYLQNLGQGPELLIRYENEEAVDDSQLPKDRFSAERLKGVDSTLKIQPAELGDSAVYLCASSFYDGRTLNTEAFFGQGTRLTVV.

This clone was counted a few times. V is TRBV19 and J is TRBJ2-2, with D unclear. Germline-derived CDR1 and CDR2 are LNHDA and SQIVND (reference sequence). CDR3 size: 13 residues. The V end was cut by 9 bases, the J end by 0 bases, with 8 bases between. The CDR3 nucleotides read TGTGCCAGCGTCTCTACGAACACCGGGGAGCTGTTTTTT. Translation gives CASVSTNTGELFF.

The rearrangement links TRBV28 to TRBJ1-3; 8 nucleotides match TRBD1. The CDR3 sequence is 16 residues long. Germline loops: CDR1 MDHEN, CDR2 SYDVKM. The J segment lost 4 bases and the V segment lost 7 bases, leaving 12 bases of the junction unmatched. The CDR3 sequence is CASTLAQGARGNTIYF. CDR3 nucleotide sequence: TGTGCCAGCACCCTTGCGCAGGGGGCTAGAGGAAACACCATATATTTT.

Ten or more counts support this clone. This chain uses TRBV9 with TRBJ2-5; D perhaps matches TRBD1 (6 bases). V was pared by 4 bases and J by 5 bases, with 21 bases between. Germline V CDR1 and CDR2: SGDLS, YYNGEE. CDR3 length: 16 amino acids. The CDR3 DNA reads TGTGCCAGCAGCCCCCCGGGACGTCTGGGGGCGGAGACCCAGTACTTC. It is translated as CASSPPGRLGAETQYF.

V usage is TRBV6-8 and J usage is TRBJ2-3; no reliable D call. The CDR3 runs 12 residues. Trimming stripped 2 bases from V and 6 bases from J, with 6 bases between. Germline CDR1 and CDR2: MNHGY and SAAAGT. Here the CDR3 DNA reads TGTGCCAGCAGTTACGGTACGGATACGCAGTATTTT. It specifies CASSYGTDTQYF.

Here the CDR3 DNA reads TGTGCCAGTACGGGACAGGGGGAAGCAACTAATGAAAAACTGTTTTTT. Its translation: CASTGQGEATNEKLFF. The V call is TRBV19, the J call TRBJ1-4; TRBD1 aligns across 11 bases. V lost 7 bases to trimming and J lost 0 bases; unmatched junction nucleotides: 4. Germline loops: CDR1 LNHDA, CDR2 SQIVND (reference sequence). The CDR3 sequence is 16 residues long.

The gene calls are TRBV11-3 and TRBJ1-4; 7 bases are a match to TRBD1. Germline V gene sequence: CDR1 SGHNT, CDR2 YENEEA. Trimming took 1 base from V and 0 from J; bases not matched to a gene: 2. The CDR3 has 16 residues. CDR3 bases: TGTGCCAGCAGCTTAGGGGGACAGTCAACTAATGAAAAACTGTTTTTT. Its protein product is CASSLGGQSTNEKLFF.

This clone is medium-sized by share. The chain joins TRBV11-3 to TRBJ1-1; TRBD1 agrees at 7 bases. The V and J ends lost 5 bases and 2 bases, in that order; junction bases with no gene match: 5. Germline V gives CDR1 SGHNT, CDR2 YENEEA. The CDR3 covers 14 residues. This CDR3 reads CASSVRDRNTEAFF. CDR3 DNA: TGTGCCAGCAGCGTACGGGACAGAAACACTGAAGCTTTCTTT.

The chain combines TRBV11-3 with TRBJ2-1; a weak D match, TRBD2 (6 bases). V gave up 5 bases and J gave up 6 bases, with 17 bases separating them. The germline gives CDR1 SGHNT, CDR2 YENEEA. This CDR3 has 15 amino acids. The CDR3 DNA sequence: TGTGCCAGCAGCCAACCAAGACTAGGCGGCAATGAGCAGTTCTTC. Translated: CASSQPRLGGNEQFF.

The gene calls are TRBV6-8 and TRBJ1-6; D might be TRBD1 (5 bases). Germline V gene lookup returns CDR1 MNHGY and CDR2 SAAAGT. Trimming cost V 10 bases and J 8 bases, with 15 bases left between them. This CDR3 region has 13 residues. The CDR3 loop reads CAINTGFYSPLHF. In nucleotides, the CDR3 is TGTGCCATCAATACAGGCTTTTATTCACCCCTCCACTTT.

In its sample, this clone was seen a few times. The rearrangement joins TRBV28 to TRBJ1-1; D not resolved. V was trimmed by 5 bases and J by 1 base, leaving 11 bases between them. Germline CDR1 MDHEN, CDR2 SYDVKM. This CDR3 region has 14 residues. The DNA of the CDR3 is TGTGCCAGCAGTAGTCGGTCGTCGAACACTGAAGCTTTCTTT. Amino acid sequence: CASSSRSSNTEAFF.